The next 15 T cell receptor beta chains were all read from a single sample in a study of shared clonotypes between healthy human individuals. Some clones are missing from TCRdb's copy, which holds only in-frame ones; the method was immunoSEQ multiplex PCR. The sample records some 2.1 million clones, approximately 95% being singletons. Naive CD8 cells lacked CD45RO and underwent positive selection for CCR7, leaving out terminally differentiated effector memory CD45RA+ cells. Source material: naive CD8+ T cells sorted from blood. These receptors all come from a man between 18 and 29 years old in good health.

The V call is TRBV7-2, the J call TRBJ1-4; TRBD1 is a possible D gene (5 bases). The CDR3 extends over 13 amino acids. Trimming took off 1 base at V and 8 bases at J, with 8 bases between the two ends. CDR1 and CDR2 (germline): SGHTA, FQGNSA. The CDR3 sequence: CASSLEGPEKLFF. The CDR3, as DNA: TGTGCCAGCAGCTTAGAGGGACCCGAAAAACTGTTTTTT.

This clone was detected a few times. The gene calls are TRBV5-6 and TRBJ1-1, with D uncertain. The CDR3 is made up of 13 amino acids. Germline assignment: CDR1 SGHDT and CDR2 YYEEEE. Trimming stripped 0 bases from V and 4 bases from J, with 7 bases between. CDR3 region: CASSLEGITEAFF. The CDR3 bases are TGTGCCAGCAGCTTGGAGGGTATCACTGAAGCTTTCTTT. Filled out from reference TRBV5-6 and TRBJ1-1, the complete variable domain reads DAGVTQSPTHLIKTRGQQVTLRCSPKSGHDTVSWYQQALGQGPQFIFQYYEEEERQRGNFPDRFSGHQFPNYSSELNVNALLLGDSALYLCASSLEGITEAFFGQGTRLTVV.

The sample holds one count of this clone. The rearrangement uses TRBV28 and TRBJ1-5; D is undetermined. Trimming pared 6 bases from V and 1 base from J, leaving 16 bases between. CDR3 length: 16 residues. Germline CDR1 is MDHEN and CDR2 is SYDVKM. CDR3 bases: TGTGCCAGCAGCCACCGACAAGTACAAAGCAATCAGCCCCAGCATTTT. This encodes CASSHRQVQSNQPQHF.

The V and J genes are TRBV28 and TRBJ1-1; TRBD1 matches 10 bases. This CDR3 has 14 residues. Germline loops: CDR1 MDHEN, CDR2 SYDVKM. The V segment lost 5 bases and the J segment 7 bases; nucleotides outside the gene matches: 7. The CDR3 DNA reads as TGTGCCAGCAGTGAGACAGGGGGCGACGATGAAGCTTTCTTT. It codes for CASSETGGDDEAFF.

The rearrangement uses TRBV7-9 and TRBJ2-7; 8 positions agree with TRBD1. Germline lookup yields CDR1 SEHNR and CDR2 FQNEAQ (reference sequence). The V and J ends lost 1 base and 3 bases, in that order; junction bases with no gene match: 5. The CDR3 contains 15 residues. The CDR3 nucleotides read TGTGCCAGCAGCTTAGGCCAAGGACAGGGCTACGAGCAGTACTTC. Protein sequence: CASSLGQGQGYEQYF. Together with reference TRBV7-9 and TRBJ2-7, the CDR3 gives the full variable domain: DTGVSQNPRHKITKRGQNVTFRCDPISEHNRLYWYRQTLGQGPEFLTYFQNEAQLEKSRLLSDRFSAERPKGSFSTLEIQRTEQGDSAMYLCASSLGQGQGYEQYFGPGTRLTVT.

In its sample, this clone was seen once. The rearrangement uses TRBV29-1 and TRBJ2-1, with D possibly matching TRBD2 (5 bases). Trimming removed 2 bases from V and 3 bases from J, with 11 bases in between. Germline values: CDR1 SQVTM, CDR2 ANQGSEA. CDR3 length: 14 amino acids. CDR3: CSVEPGDRYNEQFF. CDR3 coding DNA: TGCAGCGTTGAACCCGGGGATCGCTACAATGAGCAGTTCTTC.

The chain joins TRBV6-5 to TRBJ2-7, with D perhaps TRBD2 (7 bases). Germline CDR1 MNHEY, CDR2 SVGAGI. V was pared by 0 bases and J by 6 bases, with 9 bases between. The CDR3 spans 13 residues. CDR3 sequence (DNA): TGTGCCAGCAGTTACTCGGCGGGGGCCGAGCAGTACTTC. It yields the protein CASSYSAGAEQYF.

The V call is TRBV4-3, the J call TRBJ1-4, with D tentatively TRBD1 (6 bases). Germline V lookup: CDR1 LGHNA, CDR2 YSLEER. The CDR3 is made up of 15 amino acids. With 2 bases removed from V and 8 bases from J, the gap between germline ends came to 15 bases. The CDR3 DNA reads TGCGCCAGCAGCCAATCGACAGGCGTTGGAGAAAAACTGTTTTTT. As protein: CASSQSTGVGEKLFF.

The chain combines TRBV2 with TRBJ1-2; maybe TRBD1 (5 bases). Germline CDR1 SNHLY, CDR2 FYNNEI. This CDR3 is built from 15 residues. Trimming removed 7 bases at V and 0 bases at J, with 15 bases between. This CDR3 reads CASTPPEGTNYGYTF. CDR3 nucleotide sequence: TGTGCCAGCACCCCACCTGAGGGGACTAACTATGGCTACACCTTC.

The gene calls are TRBV4-1 and TRBJ1-1; D gene unclear. The CDR3 spans 15 residues. Trimming removed 0 bases from V and 3 bases from J, with 11 bases in between. CDR1 is MGHRA, CDR2 YSYEKL, per germline. CDR3 coding DNA: TGCGCCAGCAGCCAAGATTCCGGGAGGGACACTGAAGCTTTCTTT. It translates to CASSQDSGRDTEAFF.

The rearrangement joins TRBV6-1 to TRBJ2-2; the D is unclear. This CDR3 is 14 amino acids long. Germline V gives CDR1 MNHNS, CDR2 SASEGT. V was shortened by 7 bases and J by 0 bases, with 9 bases between the two germline ends. The CDR3 spells CASTGNPNTGELFF. CDR3 DNA sequence: TGTGCCAGCACTGGGAATCCGAACACCGGGGAGCTGTTTTTT.

This chain links TRBV10-3 with TRBJ2-7, with a tentative D call TRBD1 (5 bases). The CDR3 is made up of 13 amino acids. Germline assignment: CDR1 ENHRY and CDR2 SYGVKD. V was cut by 3 bases and J by 6 bases, with 12 bases left in between. The CDR3 DNA reads as TGTGCCATCAGTGACCAGGGTTTGGGCGAGCAGTACTTC. It is translated as CAISDQGLGEQYF.

The chain uses TRBV27 and TRBJ2-7; 9 bases line up with TRBD1. The germline CDR1 and CDR2 sequences are MNHEY and SMNVEV (reference sequence). V lost 5 bases to trimming and J lost 5 bases; unmatched junction nucleotides: 7. The CDR3 sequence is 14 residues long. The CDR3 sequence: CASSPDRGVHEQYF. In nucleotides, the CDR3 is TGTGCCAGCAGTCCAGACAGGGGGGTCCACGAGCAGTACTTC.

In the case of this clone: Other DNA sequences in the same sample also yield this CDR3. The chain carries TRBV4-3 and TRBJ1-2; D is possibly TRBD1 (6 bases). Germline CDR1 is LGHNA and CDR2 is YSLEER. CDR3 length: 15 amino acids. V lost 4 bases and J lost 0, with 12 bases in between. CDR3 sequence: CASSPGDTANYGYTF. The CDR3 coding sequence is TGCGCCAGCAGCCCTGGGGACACAGCTAACTATGGCTACACCTTC.

The chain carries TRBV15 and TRBJ2-5; no reliable D call. V was clipped by 0 bases and J by 5 bases, with 13 bases between them. The CDR3 sequence is 15 residues long. Germline V gene data show CDR1 as LNHNV and CDR2 as YYDKDF (reference sequence). The CDR3 DNA sequence: TGTGCCACCAGCAGAGATCTCGGCCTAGGGGAGACCCAGTACTTC. This gives the protein CATSRDLGLGETQYF.